This T cell receptor beta chain emerged from a study of cytomegalovirus exposure and HLA in healthy donors. Study details: Among the 300 to 450 genotyped donors, 81% were placed in the Caucasian-associated ancestry cluster.

Study results and caveats: In an earlier analysis, productive rearrangement rates for most beta V segments clustered near 87% or 30%. Some segments of the V type, notably TRBV6-2 and TRBV6-3, were excluded as indistinguishable.

To note about this clone: Its target is not known.

Germline V CDR1 and CDR2: SGDLS, YYNGEE. V shed 3 bases and J shed 3 bases, with 10 bases lying between them. This CDR3 contains 14 residues. The PCR employed 60 Vbeta primers together with 13 Jbeta primers. Data came from immunoSEQ multiplex PCR; TCRdb stores just in-frame clones and leaves some out. The table records over 150,000 clones, approximately 80% of them present only once. Sequenced input: PBMCs. This receptor was obtained from a man aged 18 to 30 in good health and CMV-seropositive. The rearrangement uses TRBV9 and TRBJ1-3, with D hard to call. The CDR3 nucleotides are TGTGCCAGCAGCGCCGACATCGGTGGAAACACCATATATTTT. It codes for CASSADIGGNTIYF.